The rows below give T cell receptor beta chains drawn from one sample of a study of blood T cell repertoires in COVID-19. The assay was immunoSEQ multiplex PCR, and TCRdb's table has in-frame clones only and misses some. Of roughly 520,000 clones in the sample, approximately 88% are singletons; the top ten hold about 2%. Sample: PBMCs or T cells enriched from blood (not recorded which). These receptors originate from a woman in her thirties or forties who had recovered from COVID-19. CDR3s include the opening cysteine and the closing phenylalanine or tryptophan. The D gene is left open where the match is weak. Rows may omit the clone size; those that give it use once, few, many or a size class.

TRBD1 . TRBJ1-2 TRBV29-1 CSVERDRGYGYTF
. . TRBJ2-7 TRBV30 CAWSPQGLYEQYF
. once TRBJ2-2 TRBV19 CASSIRKLNTGELFF
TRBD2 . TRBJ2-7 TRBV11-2 CASSFWTSGTYEQYF
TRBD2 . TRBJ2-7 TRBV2 CASSPPPGGSFYGYEQYF
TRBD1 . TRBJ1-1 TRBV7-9 CASSLTGGNTEAFF
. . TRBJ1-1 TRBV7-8 CASSSPRGLNTEAFF
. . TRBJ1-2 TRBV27 CASSLRDRSYGYTF
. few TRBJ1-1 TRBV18 CASSPIFTGSKGTEAFF
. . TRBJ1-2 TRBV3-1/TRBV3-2 CASSQTGRGYYGYTF
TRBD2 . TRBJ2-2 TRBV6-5 CASRKRDRELFF
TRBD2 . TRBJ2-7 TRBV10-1 CASSPGLAGTYYEQYF
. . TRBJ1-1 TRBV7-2 CASRRTGGEAFF
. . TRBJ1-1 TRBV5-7 CASSLGLGRTEAFF
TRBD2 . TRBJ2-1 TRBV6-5 CASRAGVESYNEQFF
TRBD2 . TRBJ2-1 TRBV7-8 CASSLVFGLAGVQFF
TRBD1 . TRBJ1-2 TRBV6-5 CASSYGQGVNYGYTF
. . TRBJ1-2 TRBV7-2 CASSLRSRGGGYTF
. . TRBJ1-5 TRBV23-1 CASSFQGPWGPVGPQHF
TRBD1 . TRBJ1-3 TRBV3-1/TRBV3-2 CASSQQGAGNTIYF
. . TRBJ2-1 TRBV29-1 CSVLMRLVYNEQFF
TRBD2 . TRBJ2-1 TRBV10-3 CAISDRTSTLNEQFF
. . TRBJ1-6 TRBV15 CATSRDLGDGGGSPLHF
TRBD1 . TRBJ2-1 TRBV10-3 CAIRQGPYNEQFF
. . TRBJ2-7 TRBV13 CASSFNTGYEQYF
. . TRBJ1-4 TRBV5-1 CASSLGAGNEKLFF
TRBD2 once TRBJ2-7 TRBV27 CASSIGTSGSYEQYF
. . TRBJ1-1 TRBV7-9 CASSGQFQLRAENTEAFF
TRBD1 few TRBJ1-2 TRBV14 CASSPLWTGDYGYTF
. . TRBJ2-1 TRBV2 CASSVWGPRNEQFF
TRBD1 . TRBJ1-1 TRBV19 CASSNRGNTEAFF
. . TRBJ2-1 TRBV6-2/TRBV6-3 CASSPLAAGNEQFF
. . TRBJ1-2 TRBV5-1 CASSLEDRTYGYTF
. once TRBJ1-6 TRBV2 CASSSSPPLHF
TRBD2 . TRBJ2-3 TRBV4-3 CASSQDWASGIGTQYF
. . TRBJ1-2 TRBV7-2 CASSLQGNTNYGYTF
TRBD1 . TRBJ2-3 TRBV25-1 CASRDRVTDTQYF
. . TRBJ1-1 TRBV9 CASSGQSLGTEAFF
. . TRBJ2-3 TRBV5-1 CASSPGQDTDTQYF
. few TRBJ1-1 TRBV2 CANVQGITEAFF
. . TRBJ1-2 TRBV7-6 CASSQNLDPYGYTF
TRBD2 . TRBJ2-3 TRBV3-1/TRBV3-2 CASSQGIGGASQYF
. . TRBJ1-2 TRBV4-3 CASSQDRATGSYGYTF
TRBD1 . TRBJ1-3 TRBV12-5 CASGLVSGTAEASGNTIYF
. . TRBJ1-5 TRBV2 CASRRGSNQPQHF
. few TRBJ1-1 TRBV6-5 CASSYTGNTEAFF
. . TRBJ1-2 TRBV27 CASSKTLKSSYGYTF
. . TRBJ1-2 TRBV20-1 CSASPGYGYTF
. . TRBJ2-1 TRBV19 CASSTPYLGLSHNEQFF
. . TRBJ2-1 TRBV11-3 CASSLGTNYNEQFF
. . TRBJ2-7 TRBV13 CASSHRMRADSYEQYF
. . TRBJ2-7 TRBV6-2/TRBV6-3 CASSFPTSSYEQYF
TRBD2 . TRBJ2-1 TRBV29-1 CSVTFRLAQSYNEQFF
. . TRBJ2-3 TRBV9 CASSVAVAGTDTQYF
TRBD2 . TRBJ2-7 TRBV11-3 CASSATAAGGFYEQYF